Listed below are T cell receptor beta chains from one sample, sequenced in a study of Graves' ophthalmopathy and Graves' hyperthyroidism. TCRdb redid the calling of the multiplex PCR reads with MiXCR, one entry per CDR3 protein. The table lists just over 400,000 distinct CDR3 sequences, under 25% of them singletons. The sequenced material came from peripheral blood. The receptors originated from a woman younger than 30 with stable Graves' hyperthyroidism. Each CDR3 is given with its conserved first and last residue. D genes are given only for firm matches. The size of a clone is reported for some rows only, either as once, few or many, or as a class for expanded clones.

>TRBJ2-7|TRBD2|TRBV25-1|NA
TGTGCCAGCAGTGATGACGGGGGGATTACCTACGAGCAGTACTTC
CASSDDGGITYEQYF
>TRBJ2-4|NA|TRBV20-1|many
TGCAGTGCTAGAGATCATCAGCGAAACATTCAGTACTTC
CSARDHQRNIQYF
>TRBJ2-7|TRBD1|TRBV6-1|NA
TGTGCCACCGGACAGGGGATCTCCTACGAGCAGTACTTC
CATGQGISYEQYF
>TRBJ1-6|NA|TRBV11-3|few
TGTGCCAGCAGCTTAGTCCACGGTAATTCACCCCTCCACTTT
CASSLVHGNSPLHF
>TRBJ2-6|NA|TRBV2|once
TGTGCCAGCAGTTTTTCGGCTTACCTCGCCTCTGGGGCCAACGTCCTGACTTTC
CASSFSAYLASGANVLTF
>TRBJ1-2|TRBD1|TRBV3-1|NA
TGTGCCAGCAGCGGTAGACAGGGTATCGGCTATGGCTACACCTTC
CASSGRQGIGYGYTF
>TRBJ2-4|NA|TRBV5-1|few
TGCGCCAGCAGCTTGGTGGGGTTAGACTCCCTAGCCAAAAACATTCAGTACTTC
CASSLVGLDSLAKNIQYF
>TRBJ2-5|TRBD2|TRBV9|many
TGTGCCAGCAGCCTGGGTGTAGCGGGAGGAGAGACCCAGTACTTC
CASSLGVAGGETQYF
>TRBJ2-5|TRBD2|TRBV20-1|many
TGCAGTGCAAACCCGGGACTAGCGGGGCAAGAGACCCAGTACTTC
CSANPGLAGQETQYF
>TRBJ1-5|TRBD1|TRBV5-1|many
TGCGCCAGCAGCAAACGACAGGGCGAGCAGCCCCAGCATTTT
CASSKRQGEQPQHF
>TRBJ1-2|NA|TRBV20-1|many
TGCAGTGCTAGAGATCGCCCAACATTGGACTATGGCTACACCTTC
CSARDRPTLDYGYTF
>TRBJ2-7|NA|TRBV15|many
TGTGCCACCAGCCCAGGAGGGCCCCCCTACGAGCAGTACTTC
CATSPGGPPYEQYF
>TRBJ1-1|TRBD1|TRBV12-3/TRBV12-4|many
TGTGCCAGCAGTCAGGGGACAGACCGGGAAGCTTTCTTT
CASSQGTDREAFF
>TRBJ2-2|TRBD1|TRBV7-8|few
TGTGCCAGCAGCTTAAGGGGACAGGGCACCGGGGAGCTGTTTTTT
CASSLRGQGTGELFF
>TRBJ2-7|NA|TRBV5-1|many
TGCGCCAGCAGCTTGGGGGACACCCCCTACGAGCAGTACTTC
CASSLGDTPYEQYF